This T cell receptor (beta chain) was sequenced during a study of blood T cell repertoires in COVID-19. Across the whole study: Acute and convalescent COVID-19 specimens originated in the United States, Italy and Spain.

Study members were between about 18 and 95 years old and lived in 20 to 25 US regions. Each participant's cohort was designated according to participant-reported clinical history. Sequencing was performed with immunoSEQ multiplex PCR; in TCRdb, only in-frame clones are kept and a portion is missing. The sample consists of around 160,000 clones, around 89% of them appearing once. The CDR3 is 13 amino acids. The V end lost 6 bases, the J end lost 4 bases, and 12 bases lay between the germline ends. Per germline, CDR1 SEHNR and CDR2 FQNEAQ (reference sequence). The sample consisted of PBMCs or T cells enriched from blood (not recorded which). The receptor was derived from a young woman with acute COVID-19. This chain connects TRBV7-9 to TRBJ1-2; D may be TRBD1 (5 bases). The CDR3 sequence is CASRQLQAYGYTF. The CDR3 coding sequence is TGTGCCAGCAGACAATTACAGGCCTATGGCTACACCTTC.